Described below is a single TCR beta chain sequence and its context. This record comes from a study of shared clonotypes between healthy human individuals. CDR1 LNHDA and CDR2 SQIVND come from the germline V gene (reference sequence). V lost 5 bases to trimming and J lost 2 bases, with 9 bases between them. The CDR3 runs 13 residues. The repertoire was sequenced with immunoSEQ multiplex PCR; TCRdb's copy has only in-frame clones and lacks some. Found here are 2 million to 3 million clones, approximately 93% of them singletons; the top ten hold 0.36%. The sample comprised naive CD4+ T cells from PBMCs. Noted subset: CD45RA+ positively selected. The chain recombines TRBV19 with TRBJ1-2; D gene unclear. The receptor was isolated from a man between 18 and 29 years old in good health. Some clones in this sample may be carry-over from other donors' samples. The CDR3 loop reads CASSPPQNYGYTF. CDR3 nucleotides: TGTGCCAGTAGTCCCCCCCAGAACTATGGCTACACCTTC. The full variable domain, its missing parts supplied by reference TRBV19 and TRBJ1-2, is DGGITQSPKYLFRKEGQNVTLSCEQNLNHDAMYWYRQDPGQGLRLIYYSQIVNDFQKGDIAEGYSVSREKKESFPLTVTSAQKNPTAFYLCASSPPQNYGYTFGSGTRLTVV.